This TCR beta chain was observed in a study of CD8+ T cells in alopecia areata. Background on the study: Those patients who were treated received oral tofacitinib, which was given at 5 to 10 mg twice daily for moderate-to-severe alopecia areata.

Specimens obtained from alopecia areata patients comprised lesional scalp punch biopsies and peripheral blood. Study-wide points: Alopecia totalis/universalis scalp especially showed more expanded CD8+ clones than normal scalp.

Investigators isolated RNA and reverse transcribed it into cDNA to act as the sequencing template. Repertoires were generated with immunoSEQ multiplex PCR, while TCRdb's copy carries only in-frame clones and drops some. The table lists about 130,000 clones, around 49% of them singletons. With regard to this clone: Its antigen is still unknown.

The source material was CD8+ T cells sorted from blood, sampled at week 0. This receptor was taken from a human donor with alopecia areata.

The CDR3 DNA follows: TGTGCCTGGGGACAGGGTGGGGCCAACGTCCTGACTTTC. It translates to CAWGQGGANVLTF. J is TRBJ2-6 and V is TRBV30; 8 bases are shared with TRBD1. The CDR3 loop spans 13 amino acids. The V segment lost 5 bases and the J segment 3 bases; nucleotides outside the gene matches: 0. Germline V gene lookup returns CDR1 GTSNPN and CDR2 SVGIG (reference sequence).